The source of this TCR beta chain is a study of blood T cell repertoires in COVID-19 (dated by TCRdb to between 2020 and 2021). The study in broad terms: Collaborator samples came from the United States, Italy and Spain and covered acute and convalescent phases of COVID-19. Where HLA class I and class II types were available, the types were taken from metadata supplied by the sample provider, not from assay-based typing. A de-identified subject ID, COVID-19 status, age in years and sex were almost always included in the sample metadata. The material from the prospective study consisted of cDNA or gDNA derived from T cells, B-cell-depleted T cells, or PBMCs. Deeply sampled blood TCRbeta repertoires from subjects exposed to, actively infected with, or recovered from COVID-19 were included in the dataset. The repertoires were released in a freely available public database meant as a resource for research on the immune response to SARS-CoV-2. The samples were drawn from two sources: the first 160 participants of the ongoing ImmuneRACE study, and 950 to 1,500 subjects contributed by 6 global collaborators.

General study outcomes and caveats: Clinical and demographic metadata were provided uncurated, with the amount varying by source and participant.

Of note for this clone: The antigen it binds to is not known. No base qualities exist here, and no much larger clone lies one base off it.

TCRbeta CDR3 regions were amplified from genomic DNA by means of the immunoSEQ Assay, a bias-controlled multiplex PCR. Concerning the study's data processing: The number of nucleated cells in each sample was estimated by amplification of reference gene primers within the assay. To quantify the absolute abundance of each unique TCRbeta CDR3 rearrangement, sequence reads were collapsed and filtered. Productive Simpson clonality was computed per sample as the square root of Simpson's diversity index over productive rearrangements. TCRdb mirrors the immuneACCESS table, restricted to in-frame sequences. Some clones are absent from its copies; in checked studies, under half trace to an unresolved V gene, and the reason for the others is unknown. Clone size and the V and J calls come from that table; the DNA yielded D and trimming. The sample profile shows some 120,000 clones; 65% to 90% of them were found once. Approximately 6.6% of the sample goes to the ten largest clones.

V is cut by 4 bases and J by 4 bases, and the space between the germline ends is 15 bases. Spanning cysteine to phenylalanine, the CDR3 consists of 15 amino acids. Left in the record is the CDR3 DNA by itself, 45 bases read in frame from the first base. The germline V gene provides CDR1 KGHDR and CDR2 SFDVKD. Whole blood was collected in K2EDTA tubes by collaborating institutions according to the institutions' own protocols. Collaborator samples were shipped for TCRbeta analysis as frozen whole blood, isolated PBMCs, or DNA extracted from either sample type. Sequencing was performed on peripheral blood. The sequence was collected from a man aged 80 or over with active or convalescent COVID-19. Here the chain combines TRBV24-1 and TRBJ1-2, with no confidently assigned D gene. Read as DNA, the sequence is TGTGCCACCAGTGACAACGACGGGAAAGTCTATGGCTACACCTTC. Its coded protein is CATSDNDGKVYGYTF.